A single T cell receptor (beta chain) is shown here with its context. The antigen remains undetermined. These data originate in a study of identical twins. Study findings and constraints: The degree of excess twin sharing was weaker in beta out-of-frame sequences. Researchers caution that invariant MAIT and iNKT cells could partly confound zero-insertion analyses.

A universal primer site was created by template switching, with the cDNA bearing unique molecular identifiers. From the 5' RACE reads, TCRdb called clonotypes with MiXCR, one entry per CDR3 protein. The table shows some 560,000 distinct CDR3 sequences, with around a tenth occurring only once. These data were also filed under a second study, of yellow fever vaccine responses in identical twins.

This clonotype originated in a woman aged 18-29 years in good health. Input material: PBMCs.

The CDR3, as DNA: TGTGCCAGCAGTGTTCGGATTAGGTGGGGTAAACTAGCGGGAGAAGTTAACGATGAGCAGTTCTTC. It specifies CASSVRIRWGKLAGEVNDEQFF. The chain recombines TRBV2 with TRBJ2-1; TRBD2 aligns across 11 bases. Unmatched junction bases numbered 28, after V lost 4 bases and J lost 8 bases. From germline, CDR1 is SNHLY and CDR2 FYNNEI. The CDR3 spans 22 residues.